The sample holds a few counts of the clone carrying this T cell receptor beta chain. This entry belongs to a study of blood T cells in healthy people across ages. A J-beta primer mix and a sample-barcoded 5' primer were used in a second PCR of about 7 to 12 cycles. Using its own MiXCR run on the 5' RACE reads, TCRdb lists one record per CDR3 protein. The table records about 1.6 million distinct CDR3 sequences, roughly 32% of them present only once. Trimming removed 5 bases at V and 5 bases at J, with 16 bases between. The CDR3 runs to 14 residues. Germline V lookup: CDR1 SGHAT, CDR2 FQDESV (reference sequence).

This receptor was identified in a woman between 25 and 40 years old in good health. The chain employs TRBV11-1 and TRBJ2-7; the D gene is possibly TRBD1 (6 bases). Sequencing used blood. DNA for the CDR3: TGTGCCAGCAGCAGTCGGGCAGGGGTCAACGAGCAGTACTTC. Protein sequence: CASSSRAGVNEQYF.